This T cell receptor (beta chain) is drawn from a study of cytomegalovirus exposure and HLA in healthy donors. Across the whole study: Sequencing of 150 million to 200 million T cells in an earlier analysis found 100 million or so unique TCR beta sequences. Study observations and caveats: Most observed TCR sequences were rare, whereas some public TCRs were detected in many donors.

To note about this clone: Antigen: not known.

PCR employed 60 Vbeta and 13 Jbeta primers. Original processing methods: Later analysis identified around 85 million unique TCR beta chains, roughly 11 million shared. The assay was immunoSEQ multiplex PCR, and TCRdb's table has in-frame clones only and misses some. The V and J calls and the clone size are those of that table, but D and trimming were determined from the DNA. The sample has 90,000 to 100,000 clones, approximately 76% seen once. The clonotype was recovered from a middle-aged man in good health and CMV-seropositive. Sequenced sample: PBMCs.

The chain's CDR3 is CASSLGRGNEKLFF. The CDR3 bases are TGTGCCAGCAGCTTGGGAAGGGGAAACGAAAAACTGTTTTTT. The chain has TRBV7-9 and TRBJ1-4; D is possibly TRBD1 (5 bases). CDR1 and CDR2 (germline): SEHNR, FQNEAQ (reference sequence). V lost 3 bases and J lost 8, with 13 bases in between. This CDR3 is built from 14 residues. Using reference TRBV7-9 and TRBJ1-4 for the parts outside the CDR3, the full variable domain is DTGVSQNPRHKITKRGQNVTFRCDPISEHNRLYWYRQTLGQGPEFLTYFQNEAQLEKSRLLSDRFSAERPKGSFSTLEIQRTEQGDSAMYLCASSLGRGNEKLFFGSGTQLSVL.